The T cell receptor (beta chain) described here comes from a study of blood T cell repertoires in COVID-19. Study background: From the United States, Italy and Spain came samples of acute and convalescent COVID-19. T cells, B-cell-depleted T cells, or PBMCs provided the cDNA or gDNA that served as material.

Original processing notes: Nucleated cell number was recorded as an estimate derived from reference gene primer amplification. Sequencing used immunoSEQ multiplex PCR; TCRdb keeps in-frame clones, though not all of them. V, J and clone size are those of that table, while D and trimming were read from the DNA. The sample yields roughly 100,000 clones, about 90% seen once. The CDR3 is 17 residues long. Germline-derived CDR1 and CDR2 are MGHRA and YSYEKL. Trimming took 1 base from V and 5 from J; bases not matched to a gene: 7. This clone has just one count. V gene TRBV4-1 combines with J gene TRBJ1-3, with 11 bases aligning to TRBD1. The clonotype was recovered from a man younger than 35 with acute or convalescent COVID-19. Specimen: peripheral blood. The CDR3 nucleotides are TGCGCCAGCAGCCAAGTGGGGGGGACAGGGGGTAGAAACACCATATATTTT. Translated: CASSQVGGTGGRNTIYF.